The next 26 T cell receptor beta chains were all read from a single sample in a study of cytomegalovirus exposure and HLA in healthy donors. 60 Vbeta and 13 Jbeta primers were used in PCR. Sequencing used immunoSEQ multiplex PCR; TCRdb keeps in-frame clones, though not all of them. The sample lists approximately 150,000 clones, roughly 83% occurring once. The sequenced material came from PBMCs. The receptors here all came from a human donor in good health.

The chain recombines TRBV30 with TRBJ1-1; the match to TRBD1 covers 8 bases. Trimming cost V 0 bases and J 7 bases; bases outside gene matches: 10. The CDR3 sequence is 15 residues long. From germline, CDR1 is GTSNPN and CDR2 SVGIG (reference sequence). CDR3 loop: CAWSVPHRDRSEAFF. The CDR3 bases are TGTGCCTGGAGTGTACCTCATCGGGACAGGAGTGAAGCTTTCTTT. The complete variable domain, with remaining parts taken from reference TRBV30 and TRBJ1-1, reads SQTIHQWPATLVQPVGSPLSLECTVEGTSNPNLYWYRQAAGRGLQLLFYSVGIGQISSEVPQNLSASRPQDRQFILSSKKLLLSDSGFYLCAWSVPHRDRSEAFFGQGTRLTVV.

The sample holds one count of this clone. This sequence joins TRBV27 and TRBJ2-1; D is perhaps TRBD2 (6 bases). This CDR3 is 15 amino acids long. The ends were cut back, 3 bases at V and 4 bases at J, with 13 bases in the middle. Germline V gene data show CDR1 as MNHEY and CDR2 as SMNVEV (reference sequence). The CDR3 loop reads CASSFALASYNEQFF. CDR3 nucleotides: TGTGCCAGCAGTTTCGCCCTAGCGTCTTACAATGAGCAGTTCTTC.

J is TRBJ2-1 and V is TRBV6-5; no clear D gene. Germline V gene sequence: CDR1 MNHEY, CDR2 SVGAGI. Trimming removed 2 bases from V and 10 bases from J, with 15 bases in between. This CDR3 is built from 14 residues. DNA of the CDR3: TGTGCCAGCAGTTACCGCCAGACTCCGCGGGAGCAGTTCTTC. It specifies CASSYRQTPREQFF.

Only a few counts were recorded for this clone. The gene calls are TRBV4-1 and TRBJ1-3, with D possibly matching TRBD1 (6 bases). There are 16 residues in the CDR3. With 1 base removed from V and 2 bases from J, the gap between germline ends came to 12 bases. Germline V gene sequence: CDR1 MGHRA, CDR2 YSYEKL. CDR3 nucleotides: TGCGCCAGCAGCCAAGTTTCGGACAGAACTGGAAACACCATATATTTT. Its translation: CASSQVSDRTGNTIYF.

The rearrangement uses TRBV28 and TRBJ1-5; no reliable D call. CDR1 and CDR2 (germline): MDHEN, SYDVKM. This CDR3 region has 14 residues. V lost 7 bases to trimming and J lost 2 bases, with 12 bases between them. CDR3 coding DNA: TGTGCCAGCACTAAGACTACGGGCAATCAGCCCCAGCATTTT. This translates into CASTKTTGNQPQHF.

The gene calls are TRBV25-1 and TRBJ2-7; D is unresolved. This CDR3 region has 12 residues. The V end lost 3 bases, the J end lost 2 bases, and 5 bases lay between the germline ends. Germline assignment: CDR1 MGHDK and CDR2 SYGVNS. The CDR3 DNA reads as TGTGCCAGCAGTGAGTCTCCCTACGAGCAGTACTTC. It yields the protein CASSESPYEQYF.

This chain connects TRBV11-2 to TRBJ2-5, with TRBD2 identical over 10 bases. In germline, CDR1 is SGHAT, CDR2 FQNNGV. CDR3 length equals 16 residues. V gave up 3 bases and J gave up 3 bases; unmatched junction bases: 7. The CDR3 nucleotides are TGTGCCAGCAGCTTCCCCAGCGGGGGGGGTAAAGAGACCCAGTACTTC. Protein: CASSFPSGGGKETQYF.

V usage is TRBV11-2 and J usage is TRBJ2-1, with 14 bases aligning to TRBD2. The CDR3 sequence is 18 residues long. Per germline, CDR1 SGHAT and CDR2 FQNNGV. V was clipped by 5 bases and J by 0 bases; unmatched bases: 6. CDR3 sequence: CASSPGLAGGFSYNEQFF. CDR3 nucleotide sequence: TGTGCCAGCAGCCCCGGACTAGCGGGAGGTTTCTCCTACAATGAGCAGTTCTTC.

This sequence joins TRBV7-9 and TRBJ2-2; D is uncertain. The CDR3 totals 12 residues. Trimming took off 6 bases at V and 3 bases at J, with 5 bases between the two ends. Germline V CDR1 and CDR2: SEHNR, FQNEAQ (reference sequence). The chain's CDR3 is CASSFDTGELFF. The CDR3 region has the DNA TGTGCCAGCAGTTTCGACACCGGGGAGCTGTTTTTT.

This clone has more than one count but fewer than ten. At one end, the junction sequence differs from germline, possibly due to a read error. The V gene is TRBV29-1, the J gene TRBJ2-3; D may be TRBD2 (7 bases). The length of the CDR3 is 16 residues. Looked up from germline, CDR1 is SQVTM and CDR2 is ANQGSEA. The CDR3 is CSAEGGGRKRTDTQYF. The CDR3 DNA follows: TGCAGCGCTGAAGGGGGGGGAAGGAAGCGCACAGATACGCAGTATTTT.

This chain uses TRBV6-5 with TRBJ1-2, with 7 bases matching TRBD1. V lost 5 bases and J lost 3; bases outside the gene matches: 6. The germline gives CDR1 MNHEY, CDR2 SVGAGI. This CDR3 has 14 residues. The DNA for the CDR3 is TGTGCCAGCAGTGCAGGGGGGCTTTACTATGGCTACACCTTC. As protein: CASSAGGLYYGYTF.

The chain links TRBV19 to TRBJ2-1; the D gene is possibly TRBD2 (5 bases). The CDR3 is 15 amino acids. Per the germline V gene, CDR1 is LNHDA and CDR2 is SQIVND (reference sequence). Trimming shortened V by 4 bases and J by 4 bases, and 14 bases separated the two germline ends. The CDR3 region is CASSTRPTGYNEQFF. The CDR3, as DNA: TGTGCCAGTAGTACCCGCCCGACGGGATACAATGAGCAGTTCTTC.

This chain uses TRBV5-1 with TRBJ2-7, with D maybe TRBD2 (5 bases). CDR1 SGHRS and CDR2 YFSETQ come from the germline V gene. This CDR3 contains 12 residues. V lost 4 bases and J 3 bases, leaving 8 bases between the germline ends. The CDR3 region is CASSPGIYEQYF. The CDR3 DNA follows: TGCGCCAGCAGCCCGGGAATCTACGAGCAGTACTTC.

The chain uses TRBV27 and TRBJ2-7; TRBD1 aligns across 8 bases. CDR1 is MNHEY, CDR2 SMNVEV, per germline (reference sequence). J gave up 0 bases and V 6 bases, and 4 bases lay outside the gene matches. The CDR3 sequence is 14 residues long. CDR3 coding DNA: TGTGCCAGCAGCCGGGACAGGACCTCCTACGAGCAGTACTTC. Translation gives CASSRDRTSYEQYF.

The chain combines TRBV5-6 with TRBJ2-3, with a possible D match to TRBD1 (6 bases). CDR3 length: 15 amino acids. V was cut by 1 base and J by 0 bases, with 9 bases left in between. Germline V gives CDR1 SGHDT, CDR2 YYEEEE. CDR3 bases: TGTGCCAGCAGCTTGACTGGACAGAGCACAGATACGCAGTATTTT. It is translated as CASSLTGQSTDTQYF.

The gene calls are TRBV6-5 and TRBJ1-4, with D maybe TRBD1 (5 bases). V was cut by 7 bases and J by 4 bases, with 13 bases left in between. CDR3 length equals 14 residues. Germline CDR1 reads MNHEY; CDR2 reads SVGAGI. The CDR3 sequence: CASTNGGVNEKLFF. Written as DNA, the CDR3 is TGTGCCAGCACTAACGGAGGGGTTAATGAAAAACTGTTTTTT.

In its sample, this clone was seen a few times. V gene TRBV29-1 combines with J gene TRBJ1-1; D remains unclear. The germline gives CDR1 SQVTM, CDR2 ANQGSEA. CDR3 size: 10 residues. V was clipped by 4 bases and J by 7 bases, with 7 bases between them. CDR3 region: CSVGWSEAFF. CDR3 DNA sequence: TGCAGCGTTGGGTGGAGTGAAGCTTTCTTT.

The rearrangement links TRBV4-1 to TRBJ2-4; possible D gene TRBD2, 7 bases. Trimming removed 0 bases from V and 0 bases from J, with 21 bases in between. Germline CDR1 MGHRA, CDR2 YSYEKL. CDR3 size: 20 residues. DNA for the CDR3: TGCGCCAGCAGCCAAGATGTCCCAGCGGGGACAAAAATAGCCAAAAACATTCAGTACTTC. It yields the protein CASSQDVPAGTKIAKNIQYF.

This rearrangement joins TRBV4-3 to TRBJ2-5; a possible D gene is TRBD2 (6 bases). V dropped 0 bases and J dropped 5 bases, with 13 bases sitting between them. The CDR3 loop spans 15 amino acids. Germline V gene data show CDR1 as LGHNA and CDR2 as YSLEER. CDR3 nucleotide sequence: TGCGCCAGCAGCCAAGATAGGAGGGTCTGGGAGACCCAGTACTTC. It encodes CASSQDRRVWETQYF.

The V and J genes are TRBV6-5 and TRBJ2-3; D perhaps matches TRBD2 (6 bases). V was shortened by 6 bases and J by 0 bases, with 13 bases between the two germline ends. The CDR3 loop spans 15 amino acids. The germline V gene encodes CDR1 MNHEY and CDR2 SVGAGI. DNA of the CDR3: TGTGCCAGCAGGCGTACTAGCAGTAGCACAGATACGCAGTATTTT. Encoded protein: CASRRTSSSTDTQYF.

The rearrangement joins TRBV5-1 to TRBJ2-1, with D maybe TRBD2 (7 bases). V lost 0 bases and J lost 6, with 13 bases in between. There are 15 residues in the CDR3. The germline V gene has CDR1 SGHRS and CDR2 YFSETQ. The CDR3 DNA sequence: TGCGCCAGCAGCTTGGTGGGGGGGCCCGCCAATGAGCAGTTCTTC. Protein: CASSLVGGPANEQFF.

This chain connects TRBV28 to TRBJ1-2, with D maybe TRBD1 (5 bases). Trimming shortened V by 2 bases and J by 8 bases, and 15 bases separated the two germline ends. This CDR3 contains 14 residues. CDR1 MDHEN and CDR2 SYDVKM come from the germline V gene. CDR3 residues: CASSLGDRKGGYTF. CDR3 bases: TGTGCCAGCAGTTTAGGAGACAGAAAGGGAGGCTACACCTTC.

This clone was counted a few times. This sequence joins TRBV9 and TRBJ1-1; TRBD1 agrees at 10 bases. This CDR3 has 15 residues. Germline assignment: CDR1 SGDLS and CDR2 YYNGEE. Losses at the gene ends were 3 bases for V and 2 bases for J; bases not matched to a gene: 4. In nucleotides, the CDR3 is TGTGCCAGCAGCGGACGACAGGGGGCAAACACTGAAGCTTTCTTT. Translating gives CASSGRQGANTEAFF.

V gene TRBV13 combines with J gene TRBJ1-1, with D uncertain. V lost 2 bases and J lost 8, with 6 bases in between. Germline V lookup: CDR1 PRHDT, CDR2 FYEKMQ (reference sequence). This CDR3 region has 11 residues. The CDR3, as DNA: TGTGCCAGCAGCTTAATCAGGGAAGCTTTCTTT. It encodes CASSLIREAFF. Combining the CDR3 with reference TRBV13 and TRBJ1-1 gives the whole variable domain AAGVIQSPRHLIKEKRETATLKCYPIPRHDTVYWYQQGPGQDPQFLISFYEKMQSDKGSIPDRFSAQQFSDYHSELNMSSLELGDSALYFCASSLIREAFFGQGTRLTVV.

This sequence joins TRBV14 and TRBJ2-4, with a tentative D call TRBD2 (6 bases). The germline gives CDR1 SGHDN, CDR2 FVKESK. Trimming shortened V by 0 bases and J by 0 bases, and 18 bases separated the two germline ends. The CDR3 is made up of 19 amino acids. The CDR3 protein is CASSQDRRDRGKAKNIQYF. CDR3 DNA sequence: TGTGCCAGCAGCCAAGATCGGCGGGATAGGGGTAAAGCCAAAAACATTCAGTACTTC.

This chain links TRBV5-4 with TRBJ2-7; 13 nucleotides match TRBD2. CDR1 is SGHNT and CDR2 is YYREEE in the germline V gene (reference sequence). This CDR3 is built from 17 residues. V lost 4 bases and J lost 2; bases outside the gene matches: 9. The chain's CDR3 is CASSTGTSGARPYEQYF. CDR3 coding DNA: TGTGCCAGCAGCACCGGGACTAGCGGGGCGCGGCCCTACGAGCAGTACTTC.